Each of the 29 T cell receptor beta chains below was sequenced from the same sample in a study of CD8 T cells in Susac syndrome. A quantity of about 0.5 to 1 ug RNA underwent reverse transcription using random hexamers. TCRdb redid the calling of the immunoSEQ multiplex PCR reads with MiXCR, one entry per CDR3 protein. Of a few hundred thousand distinct CDR3 sequences in the sample, 85% to 95% were seen once. Sequencing was performed on CD4+ T cells from PBMCs. All receptors come from a human donor with multiple sclerosis.

This chain joins TRBV30 and TRBJ1-3; D is undetermined. The length of the CDR3 is 16 residues. The germline gives CDR1 GTSNPN, CDR2 SVGIG (reference sequence). Trimming removed 3 bases from V and 0 bases from J, with 15 bases in between. CDR3 amino acids: CAWSGERAASGNTIYF. CDR3 sequence (DNA): TGTGCCTGGAGCGGAGAGCGGGCTGCCTCTGGAAACACCATATATTTT.

CDR3 region: CASSDPRRPQETQYF. The CDR3 region has the DNA TGCGCCAGCAGCGATCCTAGGCGCCCCCAAGAGACCCAGTACTTC. The chain has TRBV5-1 and TRBJ2-5, with no clear D. The CDR3 extends over 15 amino acids. Trimming cost V 4 bases and J 1 base, with 14 bases left between them. The V gene's germline CDR1 is SGHRS and CDR2 YFSETQ.

This clonotype was seen more than once but under ten times. The CDR3 nucleotides read TGTGCCAGCAGTCCCCCAAGCTACGAGCAGTACTTC. Translation gives CASSPPSYEQYF. This chain links TRBV12-3 or TRBV12-4 with TRBJ2-7; D is unresolved. CDR3 length: 12 amino acids. Trimming took off 5 bases at V and 3 bases at J, with 8 bases between the two ends.

J is TRBJ2-2 and V is TRBV5-1; D is ambiguous. This CDR3 region has 15 residues. Trimming left V 6 bases short and J 1 base short, with 13 bases between. In germline, CDR1 is SGHRS, CDR2 YFSETQ. CDR3 in DNA: TGCGCCAGCACGCTCTACAATTTGAACACCGGGGAGCTGTTTTTT. Translated, it gives CASTLYNLNTGELFF. The whole variable domain, filled in from reference TRBV5-1 and TRBJ2-2, reads KAGVTQTPRYLIKTRGQQVTLSCSPISGHRSVSWYQQTPGQGLQFLFEYFSETQRNKGNFPGRFSGRQFSNSRSEMNVSTLELGDSALYLCASTLYNLNTGELFFGEGSRLTVL.

This chain uses TRBV7-8 with TRBJ2-3; D is unresolved. The CDR3 loop spans 18 amino acids. The germline gives CDR1 SGHVS, CDR2 FQNEAQ. V was shortened by 2 bases and J by 2 bases, with 20 bases between the two germline ends. The CDR3 loop is CASSLSLVPRTFTDTQYF. For the CDR3, the DNA is TGTGCCAGCAGCTTATCATTGGTACCTCGGACCTTCACAGATACGCAGTATTTT.

The chain recombines TRBV15 with TRBJ2-5, with 10 bases that match TRBD1. The germline CDR1 and CDR2 sequences are LNHNV and YYDKDF (reference sequence). The V segment lost 2 bases and the J segment 5 bases; nucleotides outside the gene matches: 11. The CDR3 has 17 residues. CDR3 DNA: TGTGCCACCAGCAGATTGAGATCCGGGACAGGGGCGGAGACCCAGTACTTC. This encodes CATSRLRSGTGAETQYF.

This chain uses TRBV7-9 with TRBJ1-2, with 8 bases aligning to TRBD1. The length of the CDR3 is 14 residues. The V gene end was trimmed by 3 bases and the J gene end by 3 bases; junction bases not matched to a gene: 3. CDR1 is SEHNR, CDR2 FQNEAQ, per germline (reference sequence). CDR3 nucleotide sequence: TGTGCCAGCAGCTTTGGACAGGGTCACTATGGCTACACCTTC. Encoded protein: CASSFGQGHYGYTF.

The chain is built from TRBV6-5 and TRBJ1-5, with D maybe TRBD1 (6 bases). The CDR3 has 15 residues. Germline V lookup: CDR1 MNHEY, CDR2 SVGAGI. Trimming cost V 6 bases and J 0 bases, with 12 bases left between them. CDR3 region: CASRPTGNSNQPQHF. CDR3 DNA: TGTGCCAGCAGGCCGACAGGTAATAGCAATCAGCCCCAGCATTTT.

The J gene is TRBJ2-5, the V gene TRBV29-1; D is unresolved. Trimming shortened V by 6 bases and J by 1 base, and 9 bases separated the two germline ends. This CDR3 spans 12 amino acids. Germline-derived CDR1 and CDR2 are SQVTM and ANQGSEA. CDR3 region: CSVFNVQETQYF. In DNA form, the CDR3 reads TGCAGCGTCTTTAATGTCCAAGAGACCCAGTACTTC.

CDR3: CSAGTSGHEQFF. CDR3 bases: TGCAGTGCGGGGACTAGCGGTCATGAGCAGTTCTTC. V gene TRBV20-1 combines with J gene TRBJ2-1; 11 positions match TRBD2. Per the germline V gene, CDR1 is DFQATT and CDR2 is SNEGSKA (reference sequence). The ends lost 6 bases at V and 8 bases at J; junction bases unmatched: 3. The CDR3 is 12 residues long.

The chain has TRBV6-5 and TRBJ1-5, with D unresolved. With 0 bases removed from V and 2 bases from J, the gap between germline ends came to 8 bases. CDR1 and CDR2 (germline): MNHEY, SVGAGI. The CDR3 has 15 residues. Here the CDR3 reads CASSYSRGGNQPQHF. The CDR3 nucleotides are TGTGCCAGCAGTTACTCTCGGGGAGGCAATCAGCCCCAGCATTTT.

The rearrangement joins TRBV18 to TRBJ1-2, with unresolved D. Germline CDR1 is KGHSH and CDR2 is LQKENI. The CDR3 extends over 14 amino acids. V was shortened by 3 bases and J by 4 bases, with 12 bases between the two germline ends. The CDR3 loop reads CASSPGAGFYGYTF. The CDR3 nucleotides are TGTGCCAGCTCACCCGGCGCAGGATTCTATGGCTACACCTTC.

The rearrangement links TRBV2 to TRBJ2-1, with TRBD2 matching over 11 bases. Trimming cost V 3 bases and J 6 bases; bases outside gene matches: 4. The germline V gene has CDR1 SNHLY and CDR2 FYNNEI. This CDR3 has 15 amino acids. The CDR3 DNA reads as TGTGCCAGCAGTGAGACTAGCGGGGTCCTCAATGAGCAGTTCTTC. It yields the protein CASSETSGVLNEQFF.

The V call is TRBV29-1, the J call TRBJ2-3, with D tentatively TRBD1 or TRBD2 (5 bases each). Germline CDR1 SQVTM, CDR2 ANQGSEA. The CDR3 has 13 residues. V dropped 4 bases and J dropped 6 bases, with 14 bases sitting between them. CDR3 region: CSVGRDRRDTQYF. CDR3 DNA: TGCAGCGTTGGCAGGGACCGCCGGGATACGCAGTATTTT.

The J gene is TRBJ1-5, the V gene TRBV30; no clear D. V lost 1 base, J lost 8 bases, and 12 bases lay in between. CDR3 length: 13 amino acids. Germline values: CDR1 GTSNPN, CDR2 SVGIG (reference sequence). The chain's CDR3 is CAWSAAGSEPQHF. DNA for the CDR3: TGTGCCTGGAGTGCGGCAGGCTCGGAGCCCCAGCATTTT.

This clonotype showed up just once. The CDR3, as DNA: TGTGCCAGCAGCTTGAACCTTCGGTCCTACAATGAGCAGTTCTTC. This codes for CASSLNLRSYNEQFF. The chain uses TRBV5-6 and TRBJ2-1; D not resolved. Germline V gives CDR1 SGHDT, CDR2 YYEEEE. The length of the CDR3 is 15 residues. The germline V and J ends were trimmed by 1 base and 1 base, with 9 bases remaining between them.

The chain uses TRBV29-1 and TRBJ1-2; 10 bases fit TRBD1. CDR3 length equals 15 residues. Germline V gene lookup returns CDR1 SQVTM and CDR2 ANQGSEA. The V gene end was trimmed by 7 bases and the J gene end by 6 bases; junction bases not matched to a gene: 14. CDR3 sequence: CSAGTGEFPSNGYTF. Here the CDR3 DNA reads TGCAGCGCAGGGACAGGGGAGTTTCCCTCTAATGGCTACACCTTC.

The V and J genes are TRBV15 and TRBJ2-3; the match to TRBD1 covers 10 bases. Germline V lookup: CDR1 LNHNV, CDR2 YYDKDF (reference sequence). After removal of 4 bases from V and 4 bases from J, the junction contained 14 bases not matched to a gene. The CDR3 extends over 18 amino acids. The CDR3 DNA reads TGTGCCACCAGCATGGGGCTGGTGGGACAGGGGATGCCAGATACGCAGTATTTT. As protein: CATSMGLVGQGMPDTQYF.

The CDR3 DNA reads TGTGCCAGCAGCCGCAATCAGCCCCAGCATTTT. As protein: CASSRNQPQHF. V is TRBV28 and J is TRBJ1-5; D unclear. In germline, CDR1 is MDHEN, CDR2 SYDVKM. The CDR3 length is 11 residues. Between the trimmed V and J ends, which lost 6 bases and 2 bases, there was a span of 2 bases. Full variable domain (remainder filled in from reference TRBV28 and TRBJ1-5): DVKVTQSSRYLVKRTGEKVFLECVQDMDHENMFWYRQDPGLGLRLIYFSYDVKMKEKGDIPEGYSVSREKKERFSLILESASTNQTSMYLCASSRNQPQHFGDGTRLSIL.

This clonotype is a singleton in its sample. The chain employs TRBV3-1 and TRBJ2-5; 13 nucleotides match TRBD2. Trimming at V came to 4 bases and at J to 4 bases, leaving 12 bases not matched to a gene. This CDR3 contains 18 residues. The germline V gene encodes CDR1 LGHDT and CDR2 YNNKEL (reference sequence). As DNA, the CDR3 is TGTGCCAGCAGCCCAAGTGGGACTAGCGGGGCGCGCGGAGAGACCCAGTACTTC. Translated: CASSPSGTSGARGETQYF.

The chain recombines TRBV3-1 with TRBJ1-1, with D perhaps matching TRBD1 (5 bases). The V end lost 2 bases, the J end lost 5 bases, and 9 bases lay between the germline ends. This CDR3 comprises 13 residues. Germline CDR1 LGHDT, CDR2 YNNKEL (reference sequence). The CDR3: CASSQSGGTEAFF. The CDR3 coding sequence is TGTGCCAGCAGCCAATCCGGGGGTACTGAAGCTTTCTTT.

This clonotype was recorded only once. The chain joins TRBV30 to TRBJ1-2, with D unclear. Trimming pared 0 bases from V and 2 bases from J, leaving 7 bases between. This CDR3 has 13 residues. Per germline, CDR1 GTSNPN and CDR2 SVGIG (reference sequence). As DNA, the CDR3 is TGTGCCTGGAGTGTACGCGACAACTATGGCTACACCTTC. It is translated as CAWSVRDNYGYTF. Supplemented by reference TRBV30 and TRBJ1-2, the full variable domain reads SQTIHQWPATLVQPVGSPLSLECTVEGTSNPNLYWYRQAAGRGLQLLFYSVGIGQISSEVPQNLSASRPQDRQFILSSKKLLLSDSGFYLCAWSVRDNYGYTFGSGTRLTVV.

The chain joins TRBV19 to TRBJ1-5; 7 bases fit TRBD1. The CDR3 covers 14 residues. The V and J ends lost 5 bases and 2 bases, in that order; junction bases with no gene match: 3. Looked up from germline, CDR1 is LNHDA and CDR2 is SQIVND (reference sequence). The CDR3 DNA follows: TGTGCCAGTAGTGAAACAGGGGGCAATCAGCCCCAGCATTTT. This encodes CASSETGGNQPQHF. The entire variable domain, with the rest obtained from reference TRBV19 and TRBJ1-5, is as follows: DGGITQSPKYLFRKEGQNVTLSCEQNLNHDAMYWYRQDPGQGLRLIYYSQIVNDFQKGDIAEGYSVSREKKESFPLTVTSAQKNPTAFYLCASSETGGNQPQHFGDGTRLSIL.

The genes are TRBV24-1 and TRBJ2-3; D is unresolved. Germline CDR1 is KGHDR and CDR2 is SFDVKD. V gave up 5 bases and J gave up 3 bases, with 8 bases separating them. This CDR3 is built from 13 residues. In DNA, the CDR3 is TGTGCCACCAGTGCCCCCGAGACAGATACGCAGTATTTT. It translates to CATSAPETDTQYF.

The chain links TRBV15 to TRBJ1-4, with unresolved D. The CDR3 spans 12 residues. V was cut by 5 bases and J by 10 bases, with 11 bases left in between. Germline-derived CDR1 and CDR2 are LNHNV and YYDKDF (reference sequence). The CDR3 DNA sequence: TGTGCCACCAGCGGACCAACGGGAAAACTGTTTTTT. Translation gives CATSGPTGKLFF.

V usage is TRBV9 and J usage is TRBJ2-7; D may be TRBD2 (5 bases). CDR1 and CDR2 (germline): SGDLS, YYNGEE. Trimming removed 4 bases at V and 2 bases at J, with 13 bases between. CDR3 size: 14 residues. The CDR3 sequence: CASSPGNSPYEQYV. The CDR3 bases are TGTGCCAGCAGCCCCGGGAACAGCCCCTACGAGCAGTACGTC.

The chain carries TRBV9 and TRBJ1-1; D perhaps matches TRBD1 (6 bases). V lost 0 bases and J lost 4, with 7 bases in between. The CDR3 sequence is 13 residues long. CDR1 and CDR2 from the germline V gene are SGDLS and YYNGEE. The CDR3 DNA is TGTGCCAGCAGCGTAGAGGGGGGCACTGAAGCTTTCTTT. Its protein product is CASSVEGGTEAFF.

V usage is TRBV20-1 and J usage is TRBJ2-3, with TRBD2 identical over 8 bases. Per germline, CDR1 DFQATT and CDR2 SNEGSKA (reference sequence). V lost 3 bases, J lost 2 bases, and 4 bases stayed unmatched. The CDR3 length is 14 residues. The CDR3 bases are TGCAGTGCTAGGCGGGGGGCCAACACAGATACGCAGTATTTT. This translates into CSARRGANTDTQYF.

V gene TRBV3-1 combines with J gene TRBJ1-5, with 10 bases lining up with TRBD1. V shed 1 base, J shed 6 bases, and the junction held 6 bases outside the gene matches. The CDR3 loop spans 16 amino acids. Germline values: CDR1 LGHDT, CDR2 YNNKEL (reference sequence). CDR3 nucleotide sequence: TGTGCCAGCAGCCAAGTTGACAGGGGGCAAGGTCAGCCCCAGCATTTT. This translates into CASSQVDRGQGQPQHF.